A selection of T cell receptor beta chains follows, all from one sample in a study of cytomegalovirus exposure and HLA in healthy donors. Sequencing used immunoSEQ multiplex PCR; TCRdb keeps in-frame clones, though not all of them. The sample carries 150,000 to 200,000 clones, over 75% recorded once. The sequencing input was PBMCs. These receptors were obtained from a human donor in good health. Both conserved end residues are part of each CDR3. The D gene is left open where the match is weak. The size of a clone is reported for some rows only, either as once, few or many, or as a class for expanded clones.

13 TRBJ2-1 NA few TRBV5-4 CASSLAGSNEQFF TGTGCCAGCAGCTTGGCTGGTAGCAATGAGCAGTTCTTC
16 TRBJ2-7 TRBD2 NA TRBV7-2 CASSLGGNSGVYEQYF TGTGCCAGCAGCTTAGGAGGGAATAGCGGGGTCTACGAGCAGTACTTC
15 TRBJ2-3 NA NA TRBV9 CASSVEGAGSDTQYF TGTGCCAGCAGCGTAGAGGGGGCGGGGTCAGATACGCAGTATTTT
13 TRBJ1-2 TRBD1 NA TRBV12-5 CASRTGGGGGYTF TGTGCTTCAAGGACAGGGGGGGGCGGCGGCTACACCTTC
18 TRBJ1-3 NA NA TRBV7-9 CASSLSLTGGAPGNTIYF TGTGCCAGCAGCCTCTCCTTGACGGGGGGGGCCCCTGGAAACACCATATATTTT
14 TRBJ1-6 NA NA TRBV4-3 CASSQDGYNSPLHF TGCGCCAGCAGCCAAGACGGGTATAATTCACCCCTCCACTTT
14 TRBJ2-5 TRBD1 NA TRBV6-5 CASTRGQEKETQYF TGTGCCAGCACCCGTGGACAGGAAAAAGAGACCCAGTACTTC
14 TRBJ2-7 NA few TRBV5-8 CASSLEDSSYEQYF TGTGCCAGCAGCTTGGAAGACAGTAGCTACGAGCAGTACTTC
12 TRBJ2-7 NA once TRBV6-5 CASSRGIDEQYF TGTGCCAGCAGCCGCGGGATAGACGAGCAGTACTTC
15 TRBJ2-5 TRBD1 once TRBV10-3 CAISGWDSPQETQYF TGTGCCATCAGTGGTTGGGACAGTCCCCAAGAGACCCAGTACTTC
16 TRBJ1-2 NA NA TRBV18 CASSPNAAADNYGYTF TGTGCCAGCTCACCAAATGCGGCAGCGGACAACTATGGCTACACCTTC
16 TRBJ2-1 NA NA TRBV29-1 CSVAVSRVNVYNEQFF TGCAGCGTTGCCGTCTCGAGGGTAAACGTATACAATGAGCAGTTCTTC
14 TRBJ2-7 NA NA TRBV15 CATSKEGQGYEQYF TGTGCCACCAGCAAGGAAGGCCAGGGCTACGAGCAGTACTTC
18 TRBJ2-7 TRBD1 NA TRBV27 CASSLVGTGTVFSYEQYF TGTGCCAGCAGTTTAGTAGGAACCGGGACAGTCTTCTCCTACGAGCAGTACTTC
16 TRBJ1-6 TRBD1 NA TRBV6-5 CASSYAGTAINSPLHF TGTGCCAGCAGTTACGCCGGGACAGCGATTAATTCACCCCTCCACTTT
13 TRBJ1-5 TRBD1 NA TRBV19 CATGQGGNQPQHF TGTGCCACCGGACAGGGGGGCAATCAGCCCCAGCATTTT
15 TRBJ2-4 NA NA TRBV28 CASVRKTGEGDIQYF TGTGCCAGTGTTCGCAAGACAGGGGAGGGGGACATTCAGTACTTC
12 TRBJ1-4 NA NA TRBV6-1 CASSLGGGLLFF TGTGCCAGCAGTCTTGGGGGGGGACTACTGTTTTTT
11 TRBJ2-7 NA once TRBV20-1 CSARDDGWQYF TGCAGTGCTAGAGATGACGGGTGGCAGTACTTC
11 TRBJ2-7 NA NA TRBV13 CASSSRSEQYF TGTGCCAGCAGCTCCCGCTCCGAGCAGTACTTC
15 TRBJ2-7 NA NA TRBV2 CASRGSRGASYEQYF TGTGCCAGCCGAGGTTCCAGGGGGGCCTCCTACGAGCAGTACTTC